This TCR beta chain was sequenced for a study of a mutant IDH1 vaccine in newly diagnosed glioma. About the study: Therapy received beforehand was radiotherapy, temozolomide, or both, with most patients given both. The V12 visit happened in week 35, and the V13 visit happened in week 47.

Here immunoSEQ multiplex PCR was the method, and the copy in TCRdb shows in-frame clones only, minus some. The sample shows 35,000 to 50,000 clones, roughly 92% of them seen only once. This sample's time point: week 35, safety follow-up. It was 300 ug of mutant IDH1 20-mer peptide that made up each vaccine dose, given with topical imiquimod. This clone was observed a handful of times. What it binds is not known. V was pared by 0 bases and J by 1 base, with 5 bases between. The CDR3 is made up of 13 amino acids. Per the germline V gene, CDR1 is SGHDT and CDR2 is YYEEEE. The chain links TRBV5-6 to TRBJ2-7, with D unresolved. This specimen was PBMCs, taken from a glioma patient whose treatment included an IDH1 peptide vaccine. This TCR was recovered from a man aged 50 to 60 with glioma. CDR3 sequence: CASSLGQSYEQYF. The DNA for the CDR3 is TGTGCCAGCAGCTTGGGACAATCCTACGAGCAGTACTTC.